A single sample gave rise to the 17 T cell receptor delta chains below, sequenced in a study of gamma-delta chains in newborns, infants, children. TCRdb used CATT to re-call clones from the reads. The repertoire holds more than 9,000 delta-chain clones, with approximately 10% as singletons. The sample consisted of blood. The receptors were gathered from a child who was a newborn, infant or young child, either healthy, febrile or measles-vaccinated (not recorded which).

By frequency in the sample, this clone is medium-sized. The J gene is TRDJ1, the V gene TRDV2; no definite D call. The ends were cut back, 2 bases at V and 3 bases at J, with 15 bases in the middle. CDR3 length: 15 amino acids. Germline loops: CDR1 GEAIGNYY, CDR2 EKD. Here the CDR3 DNA reads TGTGCCTGTGACAGTATAGGCGCGGGCGCCGATAAACTCATCTTT. It encodes CACDSIGAGADKLIF.

The table lists this clone with a few counts. The J gene is TRDJ2, the V gene TRDV2; D possibly corresponds to TRDD3 (5 bases). The V gene's germline CDR1 is GEAIGNYY and CDR2 EKD. The V end was cut by 3 bases, the J end by 0 bases, with 22 bases between. The CDR3 spans 19 residues. The CDR3 nucleotides read TGTGCCTGTGACCGAATGGGTCCGCGCAAGGGGGCTTTGACAGCACAACTCTTCTTT. Translated, it gives CACDRMGPRKGALTAQLFF.

Remarks on this clone: This may arise from a read error, as a much more abundant clone is one base away. The rearrangement uses TRDV2 and TRDJ3; a possible D gene is TRDD3 (5 bases). Germline V gene data show CDR1 as GEAIGNYY and CDR2 as EKD. This CDR3 has 16 amino acids. CDR3 nucleotides: TGTGCCTGTGACGAGACGGGATCCTGGGACACCCGACATATGTTTTTC. It codes for CACDETGSWDTRHMFF.

By proportion, this clone is medium-sized. The chain recombines TRDV1 with TRDJ1; 8 bases are a match to TRDD2. Unmatched junction bases numbered 19, after V lost 1 base and J lost 3 bases. The CDR3 loop spans 20 amino acids. CDR1 is TSWWSYY and CDR2 is QGS in the germline V gene. Here the CDR3 DNA reads TGTGCTCTTGGGGAACATGGCTTCCTACGTTTTTTGGGGATGGCCGATAAACTCATCTTT. Its protein product is CALGEHGFLRFLGMADKLIF.

Points on this clone: The sample holds other DNA sequences that translate to the same CDR3. The chain employs TRDV2 and TRDJ3, with 7 bases identical to TRDD3. The CDR3 is 18 residues long. V dropped 2 bases and J dropped 0; count of bases not matched to a gene: 6. Germline CDR1 GEAIGNYY, CDR2 EKD. The CDR3: CACDSTGESSWDTRQMFF. DNA of the CDR3: TGTGCCTGTGACAGTACTGGGGAAAGCTCCTGGGACACCCGACAGATGTTTTTC.

In regard to this clone: One end of the junction is discordant with germline, which a read error may explain. This chain uses TRDV2 with TRDJ3, with TRDD3 matching 11 bases. There are 18 residues in the CDR3. Germline-derived CDR1 and CDR2 are GEAIGNYY and EKD. The CDR3: CACDILGDISWDTRQVFF. The CDR3 DNA sequence: TGCGCCTGTGACATACTGGGGGATATTTCCTGGGACACCCGACAGGTGTTTTTC.

Points on this clone: This sample includes further DNA sequences coding for the same CDR3. The chain combines TRDV2 with TRDJ3; D uncertain. The CDR3 is 18 amino acids. Germline V gene sequence: CDR1 GEAIGNYY, CDR2 EKD. Trimming cost V 0 bases and J 0 bases, with 11 bases left between them. CDR3: CACDTAGPSSWDTRQMFF. CDR3 nucleotide sequence: TGTGCCTGTGACACCGCTGGTCCGAGCTCCTGGGACACCCGACAGATGTTTTTC.

In its sample, this clone was seen a few times. This chain connects TRDV1 to TRDJ1; 10 positions agree with TRDD3. This CDR3 is 21 amino acids long. The germline CDR1 and CDR2 sequences are TSWWSYY and QGS. The V gene end was trimmed by 1 base and the J gene end by 0 bases; junction bases not matched to a gene: 17. CDR3 DNA: TGTGCTCTTGGGGAACAAATCCTACGTAGACCTGGGGGATATAACACCGATAAACTCATCTTT. Protein: CALGEQILRRPGGYNTDKLIF.

This chain joins TRDV1 and TRDJ1; 12 bases align to TRDD3. This CDR3 region has 22 residues. The ends lost 1 base at V and 3 bases at J; junction bases unmatched: 21. Germline CDR1 and CDR2: TSWWSYY and QGS. CDR3 nucleotides: TGTGCTCTTGGGGAACCACTTCATCTCCGTACGCTGTACTGGGGGATACCCGATAAACTCATCTTT. Protein sequence: CALGEPLHLRTLYWGIPDKLIF.

In its sample, this clone was seen a few times. A much larger clone is a single base away; this may be a read error. CDR3 sequence: CACDILGDSWDARQMFF. Written as DNA, the CDR3 is TGTGCCTGTGACATACTGGGGGACTCCTGGGACGCCCGACAGATGTTTTTC. The chain carries TRDV2 and TRDJ3, with 9 bases aligning to TRDD3. The germline V gene encodes CDR1 GEAIGNYY and CDR2 EKD. This CDR3 is 17 amino acids long.

This clone was detected only a few times. The chain couples TRDV2 to TRDJ1; possibly TRDD2 for D (5 bases). This CDR3 has 16 amino acids. The V end lost 0 bases, the J end lost 0 bases, and 13 bases lay between the germline ends. Per germline, CDR1 GEAIGNYY and CDR2 EKD. CDR3 region: CACDTVLKGHTDKLIF. Here the CDR3 DNA reads TGTGCCTGTGACACCGTCCTAAAAGGCCACACCGATAAACTCATCTTT.

This chain uses TRDV1 with TRDJ1, with a possible D match to TRDD3 (6 bases). V lost 3 bases, J lost 1 base, and 27 bases lay in between. From germline, CDR1 is TSWWSYY and CDR2 QGS. CDR3 size: 20 residues. CDR3 region: CALGDPEIPFCWGCTDKLIF. DNA for the CDR3: TGTGCTCTTGGGGACCCTGAAATCCCCTTTTGCTGGGGATGCACCGATAAACTCATCTTT.

This clone showed up just a few times. It differs at one base from a far larger clone, so likely a read error. The same CDR3 can be traced to other DNA sequences in this sample. V usage is TRDV2 and J usage is TRDJ1, with 9 bases aligning to TRDD3. Germline CDR1 reads GEAIGNYY; CDR2 reads EKD. This CDR3 is built from 15 residues. With 3 bases clipped from V and 0 bases from J, the junction kept 4 bases outside the gene matches. CDR3 nucleotides: TGTGCCTGTGACTCGTTGGGGGATAACACCGATAAACTCATCTTT. Translated: CACDSLGDNTDKLIF.

The V call is TRDV2, the J call TRDJ1, with D tentatively TRDD3 (5 bases). Germline CDR1 reads GEAIGNYY; CDR2 reads EKD. CDR3 length equals 20 residues. V lost 4 bases to trimming and J lost 0 bases, with 29 bases between them. CDR3 DNA: TGTGCCTGTGATCAGATAGGGTCTGGCGCGCAGGGGACCTACACCGATAAACTCATCTTT. Translating gives CACDQIGSGAQGTYTDKLIF.

Only a few counts were recorded for this clone. TCRdb's listed protein matches a much larger clone and diverges from this DNA's translation at residue 6, likely through a read error; the protein shown comes from the DNA. The rearrangement links TRDV2 to TRDJ3; 10 bases align to TRDD3. Trimming at V came to 0 bases and at J to 4 bases, leaving 8 bases not matched to a gene. CDR3 length equals 19 residues. The germline V gene encodes CDR1 GEAIGNYY and CDR2 EKD. CDR3 DNA sequence: TGTGCCTGTGACACCACGTACTGGGGGATTCAATGGGACACCCGACAGATGTTTTTC. Its translation is CACDTTYWGIQWDTRQMFF.

The rearrangement uses TRDV2 and TRDJ3; 11 nucleotides agree with TRDD3. After removal of 2 bases from V and 0 bases from J, the junction contained 5 bases not matched to a gene. There are 19 residues in the CDR3. Germline V gene data show CDR1 as GEAIGNYY and CDR2 as EKD. The CDR3 is CACDNVLGDISWDTRQMFF. CDR3 sequence (DNA): TGTGCCTGTGACAACGTACTGGGGGATATCTCCTGGGACACCCGACAGATGTTTTTC.

V gene TRDV2 combines with J gene TRDJ3; a possible D gene is TRDD3 (5 bases). CDR3 size: 19 residues. From germline, CDR1 is GEAIGNYY and CDR2 EKD. Trimming shortened V by 1 base and J by 0 bases, and 15 bases separated the two germline ends. CDR3 loop: CACDTEGSRSSWDTRQMFF. CDR3 sequence (DNA): TGTGCCTGTGACACGGAGGGGAGCCGAAGCTCCTGGGACACCCGACAGATGTTTTTC.